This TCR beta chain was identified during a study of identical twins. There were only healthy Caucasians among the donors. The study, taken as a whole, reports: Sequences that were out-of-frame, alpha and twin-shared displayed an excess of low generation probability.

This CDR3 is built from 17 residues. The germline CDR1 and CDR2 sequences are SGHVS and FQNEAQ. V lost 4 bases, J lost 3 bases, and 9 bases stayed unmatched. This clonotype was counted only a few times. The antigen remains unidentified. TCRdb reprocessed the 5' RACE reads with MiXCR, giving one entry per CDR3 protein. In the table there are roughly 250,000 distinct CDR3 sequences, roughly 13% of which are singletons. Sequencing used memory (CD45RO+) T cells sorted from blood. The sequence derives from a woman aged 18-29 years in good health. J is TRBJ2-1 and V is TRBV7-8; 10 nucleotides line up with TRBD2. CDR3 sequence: CASSSTLAGESYNEQFF. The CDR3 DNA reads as TGTGCCAGCAGCTCCACTCTAGCGGGAGAGAGCTACAATGAGCAGTTCTTC.